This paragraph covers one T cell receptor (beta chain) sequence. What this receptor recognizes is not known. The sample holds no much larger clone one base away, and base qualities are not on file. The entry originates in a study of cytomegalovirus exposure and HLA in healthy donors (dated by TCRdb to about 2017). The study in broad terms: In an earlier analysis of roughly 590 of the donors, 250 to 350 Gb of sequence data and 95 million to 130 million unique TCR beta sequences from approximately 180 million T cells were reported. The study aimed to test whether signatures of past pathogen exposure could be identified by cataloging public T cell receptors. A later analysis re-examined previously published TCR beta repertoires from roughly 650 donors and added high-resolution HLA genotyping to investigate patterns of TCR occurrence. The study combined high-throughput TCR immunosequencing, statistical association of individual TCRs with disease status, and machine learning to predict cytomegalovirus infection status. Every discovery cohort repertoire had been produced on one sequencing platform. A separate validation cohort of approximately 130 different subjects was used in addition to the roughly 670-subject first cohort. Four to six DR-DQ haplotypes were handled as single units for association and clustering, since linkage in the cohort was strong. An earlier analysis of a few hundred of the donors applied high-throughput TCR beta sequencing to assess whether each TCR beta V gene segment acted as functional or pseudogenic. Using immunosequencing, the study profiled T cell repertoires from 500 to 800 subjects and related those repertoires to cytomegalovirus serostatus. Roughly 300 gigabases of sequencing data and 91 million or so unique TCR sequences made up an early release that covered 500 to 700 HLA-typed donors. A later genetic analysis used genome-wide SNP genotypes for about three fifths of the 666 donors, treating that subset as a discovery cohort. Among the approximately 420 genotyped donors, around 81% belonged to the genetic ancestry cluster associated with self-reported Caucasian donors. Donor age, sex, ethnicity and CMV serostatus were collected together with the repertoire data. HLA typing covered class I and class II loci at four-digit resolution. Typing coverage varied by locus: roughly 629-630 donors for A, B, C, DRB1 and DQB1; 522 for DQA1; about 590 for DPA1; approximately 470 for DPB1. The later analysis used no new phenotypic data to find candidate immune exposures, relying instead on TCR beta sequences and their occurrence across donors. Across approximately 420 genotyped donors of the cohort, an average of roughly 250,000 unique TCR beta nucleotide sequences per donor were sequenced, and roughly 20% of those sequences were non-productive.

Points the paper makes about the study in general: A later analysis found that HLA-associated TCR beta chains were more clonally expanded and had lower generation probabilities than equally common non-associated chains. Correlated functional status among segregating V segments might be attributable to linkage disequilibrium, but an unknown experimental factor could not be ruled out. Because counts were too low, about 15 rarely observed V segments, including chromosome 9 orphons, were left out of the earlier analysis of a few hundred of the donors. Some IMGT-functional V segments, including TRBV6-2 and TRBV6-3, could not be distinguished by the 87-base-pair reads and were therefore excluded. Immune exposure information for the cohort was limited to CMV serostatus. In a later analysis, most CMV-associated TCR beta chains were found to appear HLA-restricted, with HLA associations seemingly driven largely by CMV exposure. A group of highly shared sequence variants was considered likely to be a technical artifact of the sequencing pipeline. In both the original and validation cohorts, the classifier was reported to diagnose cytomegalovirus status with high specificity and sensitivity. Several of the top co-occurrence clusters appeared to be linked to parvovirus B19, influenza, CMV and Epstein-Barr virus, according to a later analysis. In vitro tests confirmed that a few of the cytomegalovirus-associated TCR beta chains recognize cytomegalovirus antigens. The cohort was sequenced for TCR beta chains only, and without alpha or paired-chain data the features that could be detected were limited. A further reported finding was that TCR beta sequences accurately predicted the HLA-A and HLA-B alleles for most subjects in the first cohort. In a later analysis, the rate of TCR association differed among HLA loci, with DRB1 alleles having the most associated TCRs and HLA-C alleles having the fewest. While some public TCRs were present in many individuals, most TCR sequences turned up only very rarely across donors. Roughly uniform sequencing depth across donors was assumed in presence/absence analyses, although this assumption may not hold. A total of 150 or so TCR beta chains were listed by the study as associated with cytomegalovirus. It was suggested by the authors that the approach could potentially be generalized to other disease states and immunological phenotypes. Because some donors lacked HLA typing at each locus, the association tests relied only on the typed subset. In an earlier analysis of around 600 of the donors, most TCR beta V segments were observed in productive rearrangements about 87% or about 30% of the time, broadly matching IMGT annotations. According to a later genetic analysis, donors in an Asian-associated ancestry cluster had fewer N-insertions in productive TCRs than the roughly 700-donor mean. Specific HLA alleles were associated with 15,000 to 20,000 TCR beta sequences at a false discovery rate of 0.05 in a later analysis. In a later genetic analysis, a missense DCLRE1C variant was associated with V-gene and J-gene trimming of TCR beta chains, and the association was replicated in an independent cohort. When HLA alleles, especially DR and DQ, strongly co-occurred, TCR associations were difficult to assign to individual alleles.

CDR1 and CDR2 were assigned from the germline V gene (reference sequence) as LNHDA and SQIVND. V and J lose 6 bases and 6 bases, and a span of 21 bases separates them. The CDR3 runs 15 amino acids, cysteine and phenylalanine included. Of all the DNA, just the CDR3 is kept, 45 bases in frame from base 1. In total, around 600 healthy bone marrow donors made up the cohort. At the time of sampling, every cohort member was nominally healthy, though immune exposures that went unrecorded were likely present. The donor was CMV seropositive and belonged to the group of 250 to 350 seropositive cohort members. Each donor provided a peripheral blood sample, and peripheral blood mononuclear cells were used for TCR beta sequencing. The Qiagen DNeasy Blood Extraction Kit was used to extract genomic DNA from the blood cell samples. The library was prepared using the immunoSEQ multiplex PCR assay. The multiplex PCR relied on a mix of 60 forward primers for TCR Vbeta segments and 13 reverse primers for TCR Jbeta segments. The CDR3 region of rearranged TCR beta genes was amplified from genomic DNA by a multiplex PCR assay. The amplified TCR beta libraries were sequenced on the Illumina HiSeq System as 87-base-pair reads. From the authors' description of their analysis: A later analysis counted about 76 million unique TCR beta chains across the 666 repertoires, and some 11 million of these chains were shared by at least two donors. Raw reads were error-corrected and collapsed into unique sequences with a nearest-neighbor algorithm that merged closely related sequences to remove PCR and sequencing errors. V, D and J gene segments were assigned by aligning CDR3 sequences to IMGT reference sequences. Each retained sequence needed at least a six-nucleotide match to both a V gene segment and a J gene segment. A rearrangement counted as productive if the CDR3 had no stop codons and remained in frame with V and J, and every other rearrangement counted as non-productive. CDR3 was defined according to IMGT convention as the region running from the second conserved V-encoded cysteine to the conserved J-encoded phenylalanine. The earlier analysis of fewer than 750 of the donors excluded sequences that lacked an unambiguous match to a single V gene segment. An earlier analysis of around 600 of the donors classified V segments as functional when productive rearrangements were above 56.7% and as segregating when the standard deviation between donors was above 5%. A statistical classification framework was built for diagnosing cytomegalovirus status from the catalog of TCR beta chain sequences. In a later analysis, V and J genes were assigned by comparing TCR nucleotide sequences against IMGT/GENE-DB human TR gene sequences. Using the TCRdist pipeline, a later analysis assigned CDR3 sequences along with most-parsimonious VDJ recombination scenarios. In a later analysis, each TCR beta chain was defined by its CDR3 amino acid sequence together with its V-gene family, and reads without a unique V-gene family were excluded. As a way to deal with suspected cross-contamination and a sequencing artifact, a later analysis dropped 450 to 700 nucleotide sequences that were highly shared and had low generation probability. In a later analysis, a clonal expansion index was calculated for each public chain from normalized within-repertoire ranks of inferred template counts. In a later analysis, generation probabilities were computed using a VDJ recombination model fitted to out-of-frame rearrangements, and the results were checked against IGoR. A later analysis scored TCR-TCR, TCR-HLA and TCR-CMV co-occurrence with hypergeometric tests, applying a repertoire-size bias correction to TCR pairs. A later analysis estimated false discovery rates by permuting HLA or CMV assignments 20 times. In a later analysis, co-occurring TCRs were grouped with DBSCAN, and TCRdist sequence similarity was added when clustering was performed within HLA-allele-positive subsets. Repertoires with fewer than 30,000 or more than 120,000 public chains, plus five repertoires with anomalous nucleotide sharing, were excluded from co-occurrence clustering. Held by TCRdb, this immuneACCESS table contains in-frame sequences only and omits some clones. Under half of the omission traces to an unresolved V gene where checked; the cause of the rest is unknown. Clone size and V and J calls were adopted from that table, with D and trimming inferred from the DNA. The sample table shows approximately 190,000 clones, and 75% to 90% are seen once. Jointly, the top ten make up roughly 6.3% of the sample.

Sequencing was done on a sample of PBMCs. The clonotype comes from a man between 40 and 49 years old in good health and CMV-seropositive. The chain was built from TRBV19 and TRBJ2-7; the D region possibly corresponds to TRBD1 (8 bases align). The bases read TGTGCCAGTAGCCCGTTACAGGGGGGGTCGGTCGAGCAGTACTTC. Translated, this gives CASSPLQGGSVEQYF.